Presented here are 31 T cell receptor beta chains from one specimen sequenced in a study of blood T cell repertoires in COVID-19. Using immunoSEQ multiplex PCR, the repertoire was profiled, and TCRdb retains in-frame clones only, with some absent. The table has around 100,000 clones, about 90% seen once; the top ten hold 3% to 4.5%. Sequenced input: peripheral blood. All receptors come from a woman aged 60-75 years with acute or convalescent COVID-19.

This sequence joins TRBV5-1 and TRBJ2-1; D not resolved. Germline V gene sequence: CDR1 SGHRS, CDR2 YFSETQ. V dropped 1 base and J dropped 7 bases, with 3 bases sitting between them. The CDR3 covers 11 residues. CDR3 residues: CASSLLNEQFF. The CDR3 DNA reads TGCGCCAGCAGCTTGTTAAATGAGCAGTTCTTC.

The chain employs TRBV5-1 and TRBJ2-1; TRBD2 agrees at 7 bases. Germline CDR1 and CDR2: SGHRS and YFSETQ. Trimming took 1 base from V and 7 from J; bases not matched to a gene: 8. The CDR3 is 15 residues long. CDR3 sequence (DNA): TGCGCCAGCAGCTTGTTGGTGGGAGCGGGGAATGAGCAGTTCTTC. Translated: CASSLLVGAGNEQFF. Full variable domain (remainder filled in from reference TRBV5-1 and TRBJ2-1): KAGVTQTPRYLIKTRGQQVTLSCSPISGHRSVSWYQQTPGQGLQFLFEYFSETQRNKGNFPGRFSGRQFSNSRSEMNVSTLELGDSALYLCASSLLVGAGNEQFFGPGTRLTVL.

V gene TRBV28 combines with J gene TRBJ2-5; the D gene is possibly TRBD1 (6 bases). The CDR3 runs to 13 residues. V lost 5 bases, J lost 6 bases, and 13 bases lay in between. The V gene's germline CDR1 is MDHEN and CDR2 SYDVKM. The CDR3 loop reads CASSLRTVQTQYF. CDR3 sequence (DNA): TGTGCCAGCAGTCTCAGGACAGTTCAGACCCAGTACTTC.

This clone occurred once. The V and J genes are TRBV5-6 and TRBJ1-6; D is ambiguous. The germline V and J ends were trimmed by 0 bases and 1 base, with 5 bases remaining between them. CDR3 length equals 15 residues. Germline V lookup: CDR1 SGHDT, CDR2 YYEEEE. CDR3 coding DNA: TGTGCCAGCAGCTTGGTACGGTCCTATAATTCACCCCTCCACTTT. It yields the protein CASSLVRSYNSPLHF.

The genes are TRBV3-1 (or the pseudogene TRBV3-2) and TRBJ2-1, with a weak D call TRBD2 (6 bases). V lost 3 bases to trimming and J lost 6 bases, with 9 bases between them. In germline, CDR1 is LGHDT, CDR2 YNNKEL (reference sequence). The CDR3 length is 13 residues. The CDR3 sequence: CASSQGTFNEQFF. In DNA, the CDR3 is TGTGCCAGCAGCCAGGGGACTTTCAATGAGCAGTTCTTC.

The V gene is TRBV6-5, the J gene TRBJ2-5, with D hard to call. Between the trimmed V and J ends, which lost 0 bases and 4 bases, there was a span of 6 bases. Germline CDR1 is MNHEY and CDR2 is SVGAGI. The CDR3 loop spans 13 amino acids. The CDR3 region is CASSYSHGETQYF. CDR3 DNA: TGTGCCAGCAGTTACTCGCACGGAGAGACCCAGTACTTC.

This rearrangement joins TRBV5-1 to TRBJ2-2, with D possibly being TRBD1 (6 bases). The CDR3 consists of 14 residues. Germline-derived CDR1 and CDR2 are SGHRS and YFSETQ. V gave up 4 bases and J gave up 7 bases, with 14 bases separating them. The CDR3 bases are TGCGCCAGCAGCCTGCGGACAGATAACGGGGAGCTGTTTTTT. Translated, it gives CASSLRTDNGELFF.

This rearrangement joins TRBV3-1 (or the pseudogene TRBV3-2) to TRBJ1-1; D call uncertain. The CDR3 is 15 residues long. V was trimmed by 2 bases and J by 3 bases, leaving 13 bases between them. The germline gives CDR1 LGHDT, CDR2 YNNKEL (reference sequence). CDR3 protein: CASSQTPERDTEAFF. The CDR3 DNA sequence: TGTGCCAGCAGCCAAACCCCCGAGCGGGACACTGAAGCTTTCTTT.

This clone was observed a single time. The chain joins TRBV14 to TRBJ1-3; D perhaps matches TRBD1 (5 bases). V shed 4 bases and J shed 2 bases, with 15 bases lying between them. CDR3 size: 16 residues. The germline V gene has CDR1 SGHDN and CDR2 FVKESK. Written as DNA, the CDR3 is TGTGCCAGCAGCCGGGTCGGGGGAGGCGCTGGAAACACCATATATTTT. Its translation: CASSRVGGGAGNTIYF.

The V gene is TRBV11-2, the J gene TRBJ2-3; 10 nucleotides line up with TRBD2. The CDR3 length is 13 residues. Germline V gene sequence: CDR1 SGHAT, CDR2 FQNNGV. The J segment lost 14 bases and the V segment lost 5 bases, leaving 10 bases of the junction unmatched. This CDR3 is CASSAEVLAGLYF. CDR3 nucleotides: TGTGCCAGCAGCGCAGAAGTACTAGCGGGACTGTATTTT.

The rearrangement joins TRBV28 to TRBJ2-3; TRBD2 matches at 11 bases. The V gene end was trimmed by 6 bases and the J gene end by 4 bases; junction bases not matched to a gene: 6. Germline loops: CDR1 MDHEN, CDR2 SYDVKM. CDR3 length: 15 residues. The CDR3 sequence is CASSQGLAASDTQYF. CDR3 coding DNA: TGTGCCAGCAGCCAGGGACTAGCGGCATCAGATACGCAGTATTTT.

The genes are TRBV6-1 and TRBJ2-3; maybe TRBD2 (7 bases). V was cut by 4 bases and J by 4 bases, with 18 bases left in between. CDR3 length: 16 residues. The germline gives CDR1 MNHNS, CDR2 SASEGT. CDR3 sequence reads: CASSGLGGATPDTQYF. The CDR3, as DNA: TGTGCCAGCAGTGGTCTTGGGGGGGCAACCCCAGATACGCAGTATTTT.

The chain has TRBV19 and TRBJ1-2, with D perhaps matching TRBD1 (6 bases). CDR1 LNHDA and CDR2 SQIVND come from the germline V gene (reference sequence). The CDR3 has 13 amino acids. V was pared by 5 bases and J by 8 bases, with 15 bases between. The CDR3 region has the DNA TGTGCCAGTAGTCTCCCGGACAGCCGAGGCTACACCTTC. Encoded protein: CASSLPDSRGYTF.

This clone was detected only a few times. The V gene is TRBV5-1, the J gene TRBJ2-7; 13 bases align to TRBD2. The germline V gene encodes CDR1 SGHRS and CDR2 YFSETQ. CDR3 length: 15 amino acids. The J segment lost 6 bases and the V segment lost 2 bases, leaving 5 bases of the junction unmatched. As DNA, the CDR3 is TGCGCCAGCAGCTTACTAGCGGGAGGGAGAGGCGAGCAGTACTTC. Translated: CASSLLAGGRGEQYF.

This chain links TRBV6-5 with TRBJ2-7, with D possibly being TRBD1 (5 bases). CDR1 MNHEY and CDR2 SVGAGI come from the germline V gene. V lost 2 bases to trimming and J lost 6 bases, with 8 bases between them. CDR3 length equals 12 residues. The DNA of the CDR3 is TGTGCCAGCAGTTACGGGGCCTCCGAGCAGTACTTC. Protein: CASSYGASEQYF.

The CDR3 DNA is TGCGCCAGCAATGACAGGGGGCGAGAGCAGTACTTC. Translating gives CASNDRGREQYF. The V and J genes are TRBV5-1 and TRBJ2-7, with 10 nucleotides matching TRBD1. The V gene end was trimmed by 6 bases and the J gene end by 7 bases; junction bases not matched to a gene: 4. This CDR3 has 12 residues. Germline-derived CDR1 and CDR2 are SGHRS and YFSETQ.

The chain employs TRBV10-1 and TRBJ2-1, with TRBD2 identical over 7 bases. Germline trimming cut 2 bases from V and 0 bases from J; bases unmatched to any gene: 4. Germline loops: CDR1 WNHNN, CDR2 SYGVQD (reference sequence). CDR3 length: 16 amino acids. The CDR3 nucleotides are TGCGCCAGCAGTGAGCCAGCGGGAACCTCCTACAATGAGCAGTTCTTC. Its translation: CASSEPAGTSYNEQFF.

The chain is built from TRBV30 and TRBJ2-1, with 9 nucleotides matching TRBD2. The CDR3 sequence is 13 residues long. J gave up 8 bases and V 3 bases, and 5 bases lay outside the gene matches. In germline, CDR1 is GTSNPN, CDR2 SVGIG (reference sequence). Written as DNA, the CDR3 is TGTGCCTGGAGGGTAGCGGGAGTCTATGAGCAGTTCTTC. The encoded protein is CAWRVAGVYEQFF.

Details on this clone: Other DNA sequences from this sample encode an identical CDR3 as well. The V gene is TRBV10-3, the J gene TRBJ1-2; 7 nucleotides match TRBD1. The CDR3 consists of 13 residues. V lost 6 bases to trimming and J lost 3 bases; unmatched junction nucleotides: 4. CDR1 and CDR2 from the germline V gene are ENHRY and SYGVKD. CDR3: CAISRQGDYGYTF. DNA of the CDR3: TGTGCCATCAGCCGACAGGGAGACTATGGCTACACCTTC.

The chain couples TRBV7-3 to TRBJ2-2; TRBD2 aligns across 10 bases. With V trimmed by 5 bases and J by 0 bases, 3 bases remained unmatched. The germline CDR1 and CDR2 sequences are SGHTA and FQGTGA. The CDR3 consists of 16 residues. This CDR3 reads CASSRAGGTNTGELFF. In DNA, the CDR3 is TGTGCCAGCAGCCGAGCGGGAGGGACGAACACCGGGGAGCTGTTTTTT.

CDR3 sequence: CSVTGLAGGTDTQYF. CDR3 coding DNA: TGCAGCGTGACTGGACTAGCGGGAGGCACAGATACGCAGTATTTT. The V and J genes are TRBV29-1 and TRBJ2-3, with 13 bases fitting TRBD2. Germline V gene sequence: CDR1 SQVTM, CDR2 ANQGSEA. J lost 1 base, V lost 6 bases, and 4 bases had no gene match. The CDR3 extends over 15 amino acids.

A note on this clone: Additional DNA sequences in this sample encode the identical CDR3. This chain links TRBV29-1 with TRBJ2-2; TRBD1 is a possible D gene (6 bases). V was cut by 3 bases and J by 3 bases, with 8 bases left in between. The length of the CDR3 is 13 residues. Germline V gene data show CDR1 as SQVTM and CDR2 as ANQGSEA. The CDR3: CSVDRGHTGELFF. The DNA of the CDR3 is TGCAGCGTTGACAGGGGACACACCGGGGAGCTGTTTTTT.

The chain is built from TRBV2 and TRBJ2-7; TRBD1 matches 9 bases. The germline V gene has CDR1 SNHLY and CDR2 FYNNEI. V dropped 10 bases and J dropped 1; count of bases not matched to a gene: 8. CDR3 size: 14 residues. For the CDR3, the DNA is TGTGCCAACGATGATGGGACAGGGTCCTACGAGCAGTACTTC. Translation gives CANDDGTGSYEQYF.

The chain combines TRBV2 with TRBJ2-5; 8 nucleotides line up with TRBD1. V gave up 3 bases and J gave up 5 bases; unmatched junction bases: 8. Germline lookup yields CDR1 SNHLY and CDR2 FYNNEI. This CDR3 is built from 15 residues. As DNA, the CDR3 is TGTGCCAGCAGTGAGGCCAGGGGGCTAGGGGAGACCCAGTACTTC. Translation gives CASSEARGLGETQYF.

This chain uses TRBV10-3 with TRBJ1-2; TRBD1 aligns across 9 bases. J gave up 5 bases and V 2 bases, and 3 bases lay outside the gene matches. Germline V gene data show CDR1 as ENHRY and CDR2 as SYGVKD. CDR3 length equals 14 residues. This chain's CDR3 is CAISEPGTGYGYTF. CDR3 nucleotides: TGTGCCATCAGTGAGCCGGGGACAGGGTATGGCTACACCTTC.

This sequence joins TRBV18 and TRBJ2-7; tentative D call: TRBD2 (6 bases). V was clipped by 3 bases and J by 5 bases, with 14 bases between them. The CDR3 is 14 residues long. CDR1 and CDR2 from the germline V gene are KGHSH and LQKENI. In nucleotides, the CDR3 is TGTGCCAGCTCACCGGAAGCACGGGGGAACGAGCAGTACTTC. Amino acid sequence: CASSPEARGNEQYF.

The chain recombines TRBV5-4 with TRBJ1-2; a possible D gene is TRBD1 (5 bases). V was shortened by 4 bases and J by 8 bases, with 15 bases between the two germline ends. CDR1 is SGHNT and CDR2 is YYREEE in the germline V gene (reference sequence). The CDR3 spans 13 residues. CDR3 sequence: CASSRGQGGGYTF. CDR3 DNA: TGTGCCAGCAGCCGGGGTCAGGGAGGCGGCTACACCTTC. Complete variable domain (other parts from reference TRBV5-4 and TRBJ1-2): ETGVTQSPTHLIKTRGQQVTLRCSSQSGHNTVSWYQQALGQGPQFIFQYYREEENGRGNFPPRFSGLQFPNYSSELNVNALELDDSALYLCASSRGQGGGYTFGSGTRLTVV.

The chain couples TRBV6-6 to TRBJ2-5, with 14 bases matching TRBD2. The V gene's germline CDR1 is MNHNY and CDR2 SVGAGI (reference sequence). V trimming: 6 bases; J trimming: 2 bases; junction bases outside the gene matches: 14. The CDR3 extends over 19 amino acids. The CDR3: CASSSSLRLAGGPQETQYF. CDR3 nucleotides: TGTGCCAGCAGCTCCAGCCTTCGACTAGCGGGAGGGCCTCAAGAGACCCAGTACTTC.

The chain uses TRBV7-2 and TRBJ2-1; a possible D gene is TRBD2 (6 bases). V lost 4 bases to trimming and J lost 5 bases, with 21 bases between them. The CDR3 covers 17 residues. The V gene's germline CDR1 is SGHTA and CDR2 FQGNSA. In DNA, the CDR3 is TGTGCCAGCAGCTCCTCCACGGGACTTGGAGCACACAATGAGCAGTTCTTC. Amino acids: CASSSSTGLGAHNEQFF. Drawing the rest from reference TRBV7-2 and TRBJ2-1, the complete variable domain is GAGVSQSPSNKVTEKGKDVELRCDPISGHTALYWYRQSLGQGLEFLIYFQGNSAPDKSGLPSDRFSAERTGGSVSTLTIQRTQQEDSAVYLCASSSSTGLGAHNEQFFGPGTRLTVL.

This clone was observed once. This chain connects TRBV24-1 to TRBJ1-2; 8 bases align to TRBD1. Germline assignment: CDR1 KGHDR and CDR2 SFDVKD. V shed 3 bases and J 8 bases; nucleotides not matched to a gene: 7. The CDR3 sequence is 14 residues long. The CDR3 reads CATSDPWTGNGYTF. The CDR3 coding sequence is TGTGCCACCAGTGATCCCTGGACAGGGAACGGCTACACCTTC.

The chain links TRBV11-3 to TRBJ1-2, with TRBD1 as a possible D gene (6 bases). With 2 bases removed from V and 6 bases from J, the gap between germline ends came to 13 bases. Germline CDR1 and CDR2: SGHNT and YENEEA. The CDR3 is 14 residues long. The CDR3 DNA reads TGTGCCAGCAGCTTAAACAGGGTGGGGCATGGCTACACCTTC. Protein sequence: CASSLNRVGHGYTF.